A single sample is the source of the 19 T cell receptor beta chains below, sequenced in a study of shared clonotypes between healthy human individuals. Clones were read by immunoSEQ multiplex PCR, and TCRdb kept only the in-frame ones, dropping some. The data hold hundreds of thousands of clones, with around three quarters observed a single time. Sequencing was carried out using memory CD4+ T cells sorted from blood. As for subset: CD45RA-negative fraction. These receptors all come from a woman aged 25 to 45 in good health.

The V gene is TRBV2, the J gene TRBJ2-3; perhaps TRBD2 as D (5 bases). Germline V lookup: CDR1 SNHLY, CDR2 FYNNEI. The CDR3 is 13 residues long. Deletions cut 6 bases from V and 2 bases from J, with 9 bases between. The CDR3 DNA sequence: TGTGCCAGCAGGCCGGGGATCACAGATACGCAGTATTTT. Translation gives CASRPGITDTQYF.

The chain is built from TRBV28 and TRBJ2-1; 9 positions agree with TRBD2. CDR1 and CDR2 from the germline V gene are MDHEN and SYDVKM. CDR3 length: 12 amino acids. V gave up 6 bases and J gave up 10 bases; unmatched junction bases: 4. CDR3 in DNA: TGTGCCAGCAGCTTTAGCGGGAGAGAGCAGTTCTTC. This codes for CASSFSGREQFF.

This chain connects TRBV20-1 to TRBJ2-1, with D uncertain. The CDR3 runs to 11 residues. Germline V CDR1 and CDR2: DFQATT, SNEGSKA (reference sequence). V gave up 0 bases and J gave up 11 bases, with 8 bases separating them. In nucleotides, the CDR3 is TGCAGTGCTAGAGAGGTGGTTCAGCAGTTCTTC. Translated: CSAREVVQQFF.

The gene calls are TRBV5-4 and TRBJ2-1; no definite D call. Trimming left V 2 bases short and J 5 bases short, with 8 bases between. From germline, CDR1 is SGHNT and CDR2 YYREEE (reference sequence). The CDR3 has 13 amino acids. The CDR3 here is CASSLSLHNEQFF. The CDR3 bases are TGTGCCAGCAGCTTAAGTTTACACAATGAGCAGTTCTTC.

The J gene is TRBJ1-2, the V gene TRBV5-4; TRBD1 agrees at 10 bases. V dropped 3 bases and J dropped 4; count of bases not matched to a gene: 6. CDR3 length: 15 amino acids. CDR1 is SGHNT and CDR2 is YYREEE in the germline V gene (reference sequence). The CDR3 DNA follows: TGTGCCAGCAGCTCGGTGGGACAGGGGCCCTATGGCTACACCTTC. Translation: CASSSVGQGPYGYTF. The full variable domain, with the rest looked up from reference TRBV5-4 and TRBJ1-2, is ETGVTQSPTHLIKTRGQQVTLRCSSQSGHNTVSWYQQALGQGPQFIFQYYREEENGRGNFPPRFSGLQFPNYSSELNVNALELDDSALYLCASSSVGQGPYGYTFGSGTRLTVV.

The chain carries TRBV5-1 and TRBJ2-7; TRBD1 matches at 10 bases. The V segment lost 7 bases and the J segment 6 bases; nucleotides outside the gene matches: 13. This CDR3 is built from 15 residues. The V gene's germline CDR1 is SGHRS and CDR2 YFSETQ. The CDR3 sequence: CASGTGTGVPGEQYF. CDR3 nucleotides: TGCGCCAGCGGAACCGGGACAGGGGTTCCTGGCGAGCAGTACTTC.

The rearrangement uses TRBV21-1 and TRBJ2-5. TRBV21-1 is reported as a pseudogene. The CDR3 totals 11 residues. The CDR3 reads CASSKWETQYF. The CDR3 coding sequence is TGTGCCAGCAGCAAATGGGAGACCCAGTACTTC.

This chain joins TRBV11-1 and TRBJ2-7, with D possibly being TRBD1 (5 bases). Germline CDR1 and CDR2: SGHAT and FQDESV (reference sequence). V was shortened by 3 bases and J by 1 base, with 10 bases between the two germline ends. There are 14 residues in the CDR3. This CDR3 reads CASSFMQGSYEQYF. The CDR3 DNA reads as TGTGCCAGCAGCTTCATGCAGGGATCCTACGAGCAGTACTTC.

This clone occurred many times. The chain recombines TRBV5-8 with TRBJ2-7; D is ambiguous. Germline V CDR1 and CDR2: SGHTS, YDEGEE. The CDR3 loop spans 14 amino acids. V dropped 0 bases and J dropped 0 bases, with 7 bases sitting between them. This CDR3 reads CASSLAGHSYEQYF. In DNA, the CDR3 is TGTGCCAGCAGCTTGGCCGGGCACTCCTACGAGCAGTACTTC.

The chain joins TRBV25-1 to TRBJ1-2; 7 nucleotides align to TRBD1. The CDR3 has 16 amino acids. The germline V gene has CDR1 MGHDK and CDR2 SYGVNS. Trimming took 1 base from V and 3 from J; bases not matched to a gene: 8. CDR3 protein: CASSESTGAGDYGYTF. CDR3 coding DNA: TGTGCCAGCAGTGAATCAACAGGGGCGGGGGACTATGGCTACACCTTC.

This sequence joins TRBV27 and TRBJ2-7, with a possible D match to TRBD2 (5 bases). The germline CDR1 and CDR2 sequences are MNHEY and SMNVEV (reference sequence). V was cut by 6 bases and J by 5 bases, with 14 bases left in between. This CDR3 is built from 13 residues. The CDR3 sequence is CASSVLSSDEQYF. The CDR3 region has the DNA TGTGCCAGCAGCGTTCTTAGTAGCGACGAGCAGTACTTC.

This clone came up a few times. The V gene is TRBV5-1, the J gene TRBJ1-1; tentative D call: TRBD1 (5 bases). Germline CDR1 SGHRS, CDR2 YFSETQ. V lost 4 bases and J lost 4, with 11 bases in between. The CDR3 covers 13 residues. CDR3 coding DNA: TGCGCCAGCAGCGGCACGGGGGGCACTGAAGCTTTCTTT. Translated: CASSGTGGTEAFF.

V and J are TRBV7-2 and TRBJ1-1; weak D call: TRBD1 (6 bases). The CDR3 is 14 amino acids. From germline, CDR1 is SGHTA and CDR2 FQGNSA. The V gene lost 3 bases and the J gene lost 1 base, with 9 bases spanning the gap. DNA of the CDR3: TGTGCCAGCAGCTTCCAGGGGCGGAACACTGAAGCTTTCTTT. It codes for CASSFQGRNTEAFF.

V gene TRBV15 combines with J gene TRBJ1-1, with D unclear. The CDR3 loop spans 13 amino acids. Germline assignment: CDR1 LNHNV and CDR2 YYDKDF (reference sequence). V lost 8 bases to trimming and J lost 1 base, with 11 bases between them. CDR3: CATSLLRNTEAFF. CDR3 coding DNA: TGTGCCACCTCGCTATTACGGAACACTGAAGCTTTCTTT.

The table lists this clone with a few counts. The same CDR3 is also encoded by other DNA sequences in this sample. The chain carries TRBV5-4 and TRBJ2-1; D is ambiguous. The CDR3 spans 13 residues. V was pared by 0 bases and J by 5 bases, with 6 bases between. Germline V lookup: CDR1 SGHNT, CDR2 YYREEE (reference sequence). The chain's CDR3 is CASSLAGNNEQFF. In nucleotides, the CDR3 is TGTGCCAGCAGCTTGGCTGGGAACAATGAGCAGTTCTTC.

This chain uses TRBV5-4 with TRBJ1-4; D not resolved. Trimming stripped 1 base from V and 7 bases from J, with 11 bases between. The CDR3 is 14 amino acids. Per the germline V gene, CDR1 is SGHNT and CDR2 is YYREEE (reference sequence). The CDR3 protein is CASSLRQEGEKLFF. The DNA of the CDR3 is TGTGCCAGCAGCTTGCGGCAGGAGGGTGAAAAACTGTTTTTT.

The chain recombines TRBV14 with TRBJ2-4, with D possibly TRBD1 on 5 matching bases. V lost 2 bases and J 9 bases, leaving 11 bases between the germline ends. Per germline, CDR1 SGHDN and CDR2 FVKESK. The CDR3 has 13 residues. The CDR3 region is CASSQQGYGIQYF. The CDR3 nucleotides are TGTGCCAGCAGCCAACAGGGATATGGCATTCAGTACTTC.

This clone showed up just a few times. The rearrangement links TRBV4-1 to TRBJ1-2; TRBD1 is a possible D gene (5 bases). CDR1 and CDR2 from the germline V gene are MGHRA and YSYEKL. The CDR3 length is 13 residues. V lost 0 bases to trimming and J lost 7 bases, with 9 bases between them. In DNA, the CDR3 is TGCGCCAGCAGCCAAGATAAGGGGAGTGGCTACACCTTC. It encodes CASSQDKGSGYTF.

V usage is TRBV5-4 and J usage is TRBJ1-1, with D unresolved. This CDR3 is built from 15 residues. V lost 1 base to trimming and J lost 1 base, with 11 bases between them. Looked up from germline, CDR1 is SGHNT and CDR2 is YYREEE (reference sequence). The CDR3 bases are TGTGCCAGCAGCTTGTTTGGCAGAAAGAACACTGAAGCTTTCTTT. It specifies CASSLFGRKNTEAFF. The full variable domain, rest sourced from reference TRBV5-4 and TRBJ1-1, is ETGVTQSPTHLIKTRGQQVTLRCSSQSGHNTVSWYQQALGQGPQFIFQYYREEENGRGNFPPRFSGLQFPNYSSELNVNALELDDSALYLCASSLFGRKNTEAFFGQGTRLTVV.